The subject of this entry is one T cell receptor beta chain. The record originates from a study of blood T cell repertoires in COVID-19. Study as a whole: From the United States, Italy and Spain came samples of acute and convalescent COVID-19. The cDNA or gDNA used as material had been derived from T cells, B-cell-depleted T cells, or PBMCs.

Original analysis: Amplification of reference gene primers provided the estimated nucleated cell counts. Profiled with immunoSEQ multiplex PCR; TCRdb holds only in-frame clones, not every one. That table gives V, J and clone size, and the DNA gave D and trimming. The sample carries approximately 270,000 clones, just under 85% recorded once. CDR3 length: 15 amino acids. V lost 8 bases to trimming and J lost 0 bases, with 18 bases between them. Per germline, CDR1 SQVTM and CDR2 ANQGSEA. Sequenced: peripheral blood. The chain couples TRBV29-1 to TRBJ2-3, with D possibly TRBD1 on 5 matching bases. The clonotype comes from a man older than 75 with acute or convalescent COVID-19. The CDR3 spells CSILGGAISTDTQYF. The CDR3 region has the DNA TGCAGCATCCTGGGTGGGGCGATTAGCACAGATACGCAGTATTTT.